This T cell receptor (beta chain) is drawn from a study of cytomegalovirus exposure and HLA in healthy donors. Study-wide findings and caveats: Productive status was seen about 87% or about 30% of the time for most TCR beta V segments in an earlier analysis.

About this clone itself: What it binds is not known.

The PCR used 60 Vbeta and 13 Jbeta primers. The protocol was immunoSEQ multiplex PCR, while the TCRdb copy is restricted to in-frame clones and leaves out a portion. The sample has over 150,000 clones, about two thirds seen once. Sequencing was done on a sample of PBMCs. This sequence originates from a woman under 30 in good health and CMV-seropositive.

CDR3 in amino acids: CATSRAVQGHYGYTF. In DNA, the CDR3 is TGTGCCACCAGCAGAGCCGTCCAGGGTCACTATGGCTACACCTTC. The V and J genes are TRBV15 and TRBJ1-2; possibly TRBD1 for D (5 bases). The CDR3 covers 15 residues. V gave up 1 base and J gave up 3 bases, with 12 bases separating them. Germline V gene data show CDR1 as LNHNV and CDR2 as YYDKDF (reference sequence).